This is a list of T cell receptor beta chains from one sample in a study of blood T cell repertoires in COVID-19. Assay used: immunoSEQ multiplex PCR; TCRdb lists only in-frame clones, some missing. Here the sample spans 35,000 to 45,000 clones, 70% to 90% being singletons. Sequencing was performed on peripheral blood. These receptor sequences come from a human donor in a cohort sampled during active COVID-19. CDR3s include the opening cysteine and the closing phenylalanine or tryptophan. The D gene is left open where the match is weak. A row's size may be missing; if present it is once, few, many or a size class.

d_call j_call clone_size v_call cdr3_nt cdr3_aa
- TRBJ1-1 - TRBV12-3/TRBV12-4 TGTGCCAGCAGCCCCCCCCGGGGCACTGAAGCTTTCTTT CASSPPRGTEAFF
- TRBJ2-3 - TRBV5-1 TGCGCCAGCAGCTTGCCGCAGGGCGCAGATACGCAGTATTTT CASSLPQGADTQYF
- TRBJ2-5 - TRBV10-3 TGTGCCATCAGTGACAGTAAAGGCGGGGAGACCCAGTACTTC CAISDSKGGETQYF
- TRBJ1-1 - TRBV9 TGTGCCAGCAGCCAAAGGGGAGGGAACACTGAAGCTTTCTTT CASSQRGGNTEAFF
TRBD2 TRBJ2-7 - TRBV18 TGTGCCAGCTCACCACGGGTAGCGGGGGGCTACGAGCAGTACTTC CASSPRVAGGYEQYF
- TRBJ2-5 - TRBV18 TGTGCCAGCTCACCACCTAGCTTGGAGACCCAGTACTTC CASSPPSLETQYF
TRBD2 TRBJ2-1 - TRBV27 TGTGCCGTCCGACTAGCGGCAATTGGTGAGCAGTTCTTC CAVRLAAIGEQFF
- TRBJ1-1 - TRBV18 TGTGCCAGCTCCCCCGGGGAGAACACTGAAGCTTTCTTT CASSPGENTEAFF
TRBD1 TRBJ2-2 - TRBV11-2 TGTGCCAGCAGCTTAGCCCTGGACAGGGTCCGATACACCGGGGAGCTGTTTTTT CASSLALDRVRYTGELFF
TRBD1 TRBJ2-5 - TRBV7-9 TGTGCCAGCAGCCGTCCATCTCCAGGGGGCCGTGAGACCCAGTACTTC CASSRPSPGGRETQYF
- TRBJ1-1 - TRBV30 TGTGCCCATGTTTTTTTTGTCCGGGACTACGACACTGAAGCTTTCTTT CAHVFFVRDYDTEAFF
TRBD2 TRBJ2-1 - TRBV7-2 TGTGCCAGCAGCTTAGCCCCACCGGCGGGGGGGTACAATGAGCAGTTCTTC CASSLAPPAGGYNEQFF
- TRBJ1-1 once TRBV5-6 TGTGCCAGCAGCTTGGCCGGTGCGAGGGCTTTCTTT CASSLAGARAFF
- TRBJ2-1 - TRBV1 TGCACCAGCAGCCTCAGGCAGGGCTACAATGAGCAGTTCTTC CTSSLRQGYNEQFF
TRBD1 TRBJ1-5 - TRBV30 TGTGCCTGGAGCCCTACAGGGGGTTCTCAGCCCCAGCATTTT CAWSPTGGSQPQHF
TRBD1 TRBJ1-3 few TRBV9 TGTGCCAGCAGCGCCGACAGGGTGGGAGGAAACACCATATATTTT CASSADRVGGNTIYF
TRBD1 TRBJ1-2 - TRBV2 TGTGCCAGCACCCTCACGGGACAGGGGTCTGGCTACACCTTC CASTLTGQGSGYTF
- TRBJ2-5 - TRBV7-3 TGTGCCAGCAGTCAGGGGGGCCAAGAGACCCAGTACTTC CASSQGGQETQYF
TRBD1 TRBJ2-5 - TRBV5-4 TGTGCCAGCAGCTTTCCCGGGACAGGGGTCGAGACCCAGTACTTC CASSFPGTGVETQYF
TRBD2 TRBJ2-7 - TRBV3-1/TRBV3-2 TGTGCCAGCAGCCAGGGCCTTGCTAGCGGGGGGGCCTACGAGCAGTACTTC CASSQGLASGGAYEQYF
- TRBJ1-2 - TRBV6-1 TGTGCCAGCAGTGAAGGGGGCCACTACACCTTC CASSEGGHYTF
TRBD1 TRBJ1-1 - TRBV4-1 TGCGCCAGCAGCGATCGGACAGGGATGGACACTGAAGCTTTCTTT CASSDRTGMDTEAFF
TRBD1 TRBJ1-1 - TRBV7-9 TGTGCCAGCAGATTCGGGACAGGGGGCCACACTGAAGCTTTCTTT CASRFGTGGHTEAFF
TRBD1 TRBJ2-7 - TRBV9 TGTGCCAGCACTAAGGGACAGGAAAAAGACGAGCAGTACTTC CASTKGQEKDEQYF
- TRBJ1-5 medium-sized TRBV19 TGTGCCAGTAGTATGGGGGGGCGGGGCAATCAGCCCCAGCATTTT CASSMGGRGNQPQHF
TRBD2 TRBJ2-5 - TRBV5-1 TGCGCCAGCAGCCCTGGGTGGGGGACTAAAGAAGAGACCCAGTACTTC CASSPGWGTKEETQYF
- TRBJ2-2 - TRBV6-5 TGTGCCAGCAGTCCCATCAAGAACACCGGGGAGCTGTTTTTT CASSPIKNTGELFF
- TRBJ2-5 - TRBV6-5 TGTGCCAGCAGCAATAGGCAGGGAAGTTGGGAGACCCAGTACTTC CASSNRQGSWETQYF
- TRBJ2-7 - TRBV10-1 TGCGCCAGCAGTGAGCCCGGACTCCCCTTAGTGGAGCAGTACTTC CASSEPGLPLVEQYF
- TRBJ2-3 - TRBV19 TGTGCCAGTAGTATTCGGCGGCTAGACACAGATACGCAGTATTTT CASSIRRLDTDTQYF
TRBD1 TRBJ2-3 few TRBV27 TGTGCCAGCAGTTTGGGCCCGAGGGGGCGGACCTTCACAGATACGCAGTATTTT CASSLGPRGRTFTDTQYF
TRBD2 TRBJ2-7 - TRBV5-1 TGCGCCAGCACACCCGGGGTGGGACTAGCTTTTGAGCAGTACTTC CASTPGVGLAFEQYF
- TRBJ2-1 - TRBV12-3/TRBV12-4 TGTGCCAGCATCCCCCCCAATTACAATGAGCAGTTCTTC CASIPPNYNEQFF
TRBD2 TRBJ2-3 - TRBV10-1 TGCGCCAGCAGTGAAAGCGGGGGAACTAGCACAGATACGCAGTATTTT CASSESGGTSTDTQYF
- TRBJ2-1 - TRBV30 TGTGCCTGGGGGGGGGCGGGCGCACACAATGAGCAGTTCTTC CAWGGAGAHNEQFF
- TRBJ2-7 - TRBV16 TGTGCCAGCAGCCAATCCCGGAGCGAGCAGTACTTC CASSQSRSEQYF
TRBD1 TRBJ1-6 - TRBV7-9 TGTGCCAGCAGCTTGGGGACAGGGATAAATTCACCCCTCCACTTT CASSLGTGINSPLHF
TRBD2 TRBJ2-5 - TRBV30 TGTGCCTGGAGGAAGACTAGCGGACAAGAGACCCAGTACTTC CAWRKTSGQETQYF
- TRBJ2-3 - TRBV19 TGTGCCAGTAGTATAGATCTCGTCGAATCCCACTTACGTTTT CASSIDLVESHLRF
TRBD2 TRBJ2-1 - TRBV14 TGTGCCAGCAGCCAAGAGTGGGGGGGACTTCAGTTCTTC CASSQEWGGLQFF
TRBD1 TRBJ1-2 - TRBV30 TGTGCCTGGAGTGTACCGGGGACAGGTAAAGGCTACACCTTC CAWSVPGTGKGYTF
TRBD1 TRBJ1-1 few TRBV5-6 TGTGCCAGCAGCCGGGACAGGGGCATGTGGGCTTTCTTT CASSRDRGMWAFF
TRBD1 TRBJ1-4 - TRBV6-5 TGTGCCAGCAGGGAGGACAGGTTGAATGAAAAACTGTTTTTT CASREDRLNEKLFF
- TRBJ2-7 - TRBV27 TGTGCCAGCAGCCCCTCGCTATTGGACGAGCAGTACTTC CASSPSLLDEQYF
TRBD1 TRBJ1-1 - TRBV3-1/TRBV3-2 TGTGCCAGCAGCCAAGGGACAGGGGGGACTGAAGCTTTCTTT CASSQGTGGTEAFF
TRBD1 TRBJ2-3 once TRBV6-5 TGTGCCAGCACTTCTCAGGGGGCGCGGACAGATACGCAGTATTTT CASTSQGARTDTQYF
- TRBJ2-3 - TRBV28 TGTGCCAGCAGTTTTTTCTCAGATTTACAGGATACGCAGTATTTT CASSFFSDLQDTQYF
- TRBJ2-1 - TRBV7-5 TGTGCCAGAAGCTTAGGGGAGCGGGGGACCGACAATGAGCAGTTCTTC CARSLGERGTDNEQFF
- TRBJ2-5 - TRBV4-1 TGCGCCAGCAGCCAAGTTCAGGGAGAGACCCAGTACTTC CASSQVQGETQYF
TRBD2 TRBJ2-5 - TRBV3-1/TRBV3-2 TGTGCCAGCAGTCCTAGCGGGGGGTCTTCAGAGACCCAGTACTTC CASSPSGGSSETQYF
TRBD2 TRBJ2-1 - TRBV11-1 TGTGCCAGCAGCTCCGCAGTGGGAGGGATAAATGAGCAGTTCTTC CASSSAVGGINEQFF
TRBD1 TRBJ2-7 once TRBV6-1 TGTGCCAGCAGTGACCGGGACAGGGAGGGCGAGCAGTACTTC CASSDRDREGEQYF
- TRBJ2-7 - TRBV11-3 TGTGCCAGCAGTCCCTCGGACACCTCCTACGAGCAGTACTTC CASSPSDTSYEQYF
TRBD1 TRBJ1-1 - TRBV5-1 TGCGCCAGCAGCCCGACAGGGATGAGCACTGAAGCTTTCTTT CASSPTGMSTEAFF
TRBD1 TRBJ1-2 - TRBV15 TGTGCCACCAGCAGTACCCAGGGGGATGGCTACACCTTC CATSSTQGDGYTF